This T cell receptor (beta chain) was observed in a study of cytomegalovirus exposure and HLA in healthy donors listed by TCRdb under 2017. About the full investigation: According to a later analysis, one platform produced both the roughly 120 validation repertoires and the 720 or so repertoires of the first cohort. To predict cytomegalovirus infection status, the study brought together high-throughput TCR immunosequencing, statistical association of individual TCRs with disease status, and machine learning. The study aimed to test whether signatures of past pathogen exposure could be identified by cataloging public T cell receptors. Besides the first cohort of about 730 subjects, a separate validation cohort made up of over 95 different subjects was used. What the research found in general, with its limitations: The study listed 150 to 200 TCR beta chains as associated with cytomegalovirus. In vitro tests confirmed that a few of the cytomegalovirus-associated TCR beta chains recognize cytomegalovirus antigens. The classifier was reported to diagnose cytomegalovirus status with high specificity and sensitivity in both the original and validation cohorts. According to the authors, the approach could potentially be generalized to other disease states and immunological phenotypes. Most TCR sequences were observed very rarely across donors, whereas some public TCRs were present in many individuals. All 120 or so repertoires were used to score co-occurrence in the validation cohort in a later analysis, because that analysis had no HLA typing for the cohort. Subsequent analysis determined that TCRs grouped into clusters in the first cohort also showed a tendency toward co-occurrence across the roughly 110 validation repertoires, and approximately 94% of cluster scores exceeded 0.

Library preparation employed the immunoSEQ multiplex PCR assay. The authors' pipeline ran thus. To diagnose cytomegalovirus status from the catalog of TCR beta chain sequences, a statistical classification framework was built. TCRdb stores this immuneACCESS table with in-frame sequences only. Part of the clones is absent; in the studies checked, under half of the shortfall reflects unresolved V genes, and no reason is known for the rest. D and trimming come from the DNA, and the V and J calls and clone size come from that table. A total of some 320,000 clones appear in this sample, around 87% of them only once. About 1.2% of the sample is held by the ten biggest clonotypes. The CDR3 holds 16 amino acids from the cysteine to the phenylalanine. Kept here is only the CDR3 DNA, which spans 48 bases and is read in frame from base 1. V loses 1 base, J loses 4 bases, and the germline ends lie 15 bases apart. CDR1 and CDR2 are drawn from the germline V gene: SGHTA, FQGTGA.

To note about this clone: Its binding antigen is unknown. Base quality data are lacking; no much larger clone is found one base away.

Donors formed part of the validation cohort, which comprised fewer than 150 subjects and was distinct from the first cohort of fewer than 750 subjects. The sequenced material came from PBMCs. The V and J genes are TRBV7-3 and TRBJ2-3, with TRBD2 tentatively as D gene (6 bases match). The clonotype originates from a woman in her twenties or thirties in good health and CMV-seropositive. CDR3 sequence: CASSLNPAGGADTQYF. Here is the DNA: TGTGCCAGCAGCTTAAACCCCGCCGGGGGTGCAGATACGCAGTATTTT.